The 25 T cell receptor beta chains below were found in one sample sequenced in a study of shared clonotypes between healthy human individuals. Measured with immunoSEQ multiplex PCR; TCRdb has only the in-frame clones, and not every one. The sample carries some 2,500,000 clones, about nine tenths recorded once. The sample was naive CD4+ T cells from PBMCs. Subset indicated: CD45RA+ positively selected. The receptors shown here come from a man between 18 and 29 years old in good health. Some clones in this sample may be carry-over from other donors' samples.

The J gene is TRBJ1-2, the V gene TRBV7-9; 9 bases fit TRBD1. Germline loops: CDR1 SEHNR, CDR2 FQNEAQ (reference sequence). V was pared by 10 bases and J by 1 base, with 10 bases of the junction left unmatched. The CDR3 is 15 amino acids. This chain's CDR3 is CATPGQGQFNYGYTF. CDR3 sequence (DNA): TGTGCCACTCCGGGACAGGGCCAGTTTAACTATGGCTACACCTTC.

V usage is TRBV10-3 and J usage is TRBJ2-5; 7 bases are shared with TRBD2. There are 15 residues in the CDR3. Trimming took 0 bases from V and 4 from J; bases not matched to a gene: 5. Per germline, CDR1 ENHRY and CDR2 SYGVKD. The CDR3 DNA sequence: TGTGCCATCAGTGAGTCTCTGCGGGAGACAGAGACCCAGTACTTC. It translates to CAISESLRETETQYF.

J is TRBJ2-2 and V is TRBV30, with 14 bases fitting TRBD2. The CDR3 runs to 16 residues. Germline V gene data show CDR1 as GTSNPN and CDR2 as SVGIG (reference sequence). J gave up 4 bases and V 1 base, and 2 bases lay outside the gene matches. In DNA form, the CDR3 reads TGTGCCTGGAGTGGGACTAGCGGGAGGAGCACCGGGGAGCTGTTTTTT. Its translation is CAWSGTSGRSTGELFF.

J is TRBJ2-1 and V is TRBV6-4; D is unclear. The CDR3 consists of 16 residues. CDR1 and CDR2 from the germline V gene are MRHNA and SNTAGT. V lost 0 bases and J lost 1, with 10 bases in between. DNA of the CDR3: TGTGCCAGCAGTGACTCGAGCGTAAAATCCTACAATGAGCAGTTCTTC. Protein: CASSDSSVKSYNEQFF.

V is TRBV10-3 and J is TRBJ2-5; D is uncertain. The last part of the DNA fits TRBJ2-7 better; the J call may be wrong. The CDR3 contains 15 residues. Germline CDR1 reads ENHRY; CDR2 reads SYGVKD. The CDR3 loop reads CAISDSKRPTYEQYF. CDR3 bases: TGTGCCATCAGTGACTCCAAGCGCCCGACCTACGAGCAGTACTTC.

J is TRBJ2-7 and V is TRBV6-6; 10 bases are a match to TRBD2. The CDR3 sequence is 15 residues long. J was trimmed by 3 bases and V by 2 bases; bases with no gene match: 4. CDR1 is MNHNY and CDR2 is SVGAGI in the germline V gene (reference sequence). CDR3 amino acids: CASSYSGRAFYEQYF. The CDR3 nucleotides are TGTGCCAGCAGTTACAGCGGGAGGGCCTTCTACGAGCAGTACTTC.

Only one count was recorded for this clone. The chain uses TRBV13 and TRBJ2-7; 7 bases agree with TRBD1. Trimming took 4 bases from V and 1 from J; bases not matched to a gene: 7. This CDR3 spans 15 amino acids. Per germline, CDR1 PRHDT and CDR2 FYEKMQ (reference sequence). This CDR3 is CASSSNRDRSYEQYF. The CDR3 DNA follows: TGTGCCAGCAGCTCGAACCGGGACAGATCCTACGAGCAGTACTTC.

The V call is TRBV10-3, the J call TRBJ2-1; D may be TRBD2 (7 bases). Germline lookup yields CDR1 ENHRY and CDR2 SYGVKD. CDR3 length: 15 residues. V lost 2 bases and J lost 9, with 17 bases in between. CDR3 protein: CAISEQEAGQSEQFF. The CDR3 DNA reads as TGTGCCATCAGTGAGCAGGAAGCGGGACAAAGTGAGCAGTTCTTC.

In DNA form, the CDR3 reads TGTGCCAGCTCACCACGAGGGGGACCTCAAGAGACCCAGTACTTC. This translates into CASSPRGGPQETQYF. This sequence joins TRBV18 and TRBJ2-5; perhaps TRBD1 as D (6 bases). Germline CDR1 reads KGHSH; CDR2 reads LQKENI. The CDR3 spans 15 residues. V was trimmed by 1 base and J by 2 bases, leaving 11 bases between them.

The chain uses TRBV18 and TRBJ2-3, with D tentatively TRBD1 (5 bases). V gave up 3 bases and J gave up 0 bases, with 10 bases separating them. This CDR3 is 15 amino acids long. Germline V CDR1 and CDR2: KGHSH, LQKENI. The DNA of the CDR3 is TGTGCCAGCTCACCTAGAGGACAAAGCACAGATACGCAGTATTTT. As protein: CASSPRGQSTDTQYF.

Note on this clone: Distinct nucleotide sequences in the sample also encode this CDR3. The J gene is TRBJ2-7, the V gene TRBV5-1; D uncertain. Trimming stripped 2 bases from V and 0 bases from J, with 6 bases between. The CDR3 contains 13 residues. CDR1 SGHRS and CDR2 YFSETQ come from the germline V gene. The chain's CDR3 is CASSFPGSYEQYF. CDR3 DNA sequence: TGCGCCAGCAGCTTTCCGGGCTCCTACGAGCAGTACTTC.

CDR3 sequence reads: CASNPGTANYGYTF. CDR3 bases: TGTGCCAGTAACCCCGGGACAGCTAACTATGGCTACACCTTC. The V gene is TRBV19, the J gene TRBJ1-2; 7 bases are a match to TRBD1. Germline V CDR1 and CDR2: LNHDA, SQIVND (reference sequence). J gave up 0 bases and V 7 bases, and 5 bases lay outside the gene matches. CDR3 size: 14 residues.

V usage is TRBV4-2 and J usage is TRBJ1-3, with D possibly matching TRBD1 (6 bases). The germline V gene encodes CDR1 LGHNA and CDR2 YNFKEQ. The CDR3 spans 17 residues. Trimming took off 5 bases at V and 4 bases at J, with 21 bases between the two ends. The CDR3 reads CASSSLMTGLSGNTIYF. The CDR3 coding sequence is TGTGCCAGCAGCTCCCTAATGACAGGCCTTTCCGGAAACACCATATATTTT.

The genes are TRBV2 and TRBJ2-1; 8 bases align to TRBD2. The CDR3 contains 14 residues. The germline CDR1 and CDR2 sequences are SNHLY and FYNNEI. With V trimmed by 7 bases and J by 4 bases, 6 bases remained unmatched. The CDR3 DNA sequence: TGTGCCAGCAAGAGACTAGCGAATTACAATGAGCAGTTCTTC. Its protein product is CASKRLANYNEQFF.

CDR3 residues: CASSLAGTEQETQYF. CDR3 DNA: TGCGCCAGCAGCTTGGCTGGGACGGAGCAAGAGACCCAGTACTTC. This chain links TRBV5-1 with TRBJ2-5; perhaps D is TRBD1 or TRBD2 (5 bases each). The V and J ends lost 0 bases and 2 bases respectively, with 11 bases between them. This CDR3 spans 15 amino acids. CDR1 and CDR2 from the germline V gene are SGHRS and YFSETQ.

This sequence joins TRBV5-1 and TRBJ1-1; D remains ambiguous. Looked up from germline, CDR1 is SGHRS and CDR2 is YFSETQ. Trimming removed 1 base at V and 3 bases at J, with 7 bases between. The CDR3 spans 13 residues. This CDR3 is CASSLRSDTEAFF. The CDR3 nucleotides read TGCGCCAGCAGCTTGAGATCGGACACTGAAGCTTTCTTT.

The chain carries TRBV2 and TRBJ2-3; perhaps TRBD2 as D (6 bases). V was trimmed by 5 bases and J by 0 bases, leaving 9 bases between them. Germline lookup yields CDR1 SNHLY and CDR2 FYNNEI. The CDR3 extends over 14 amino acids. This chain's CDR3 is CASSWEVSTDTQYF. In DNA, the CDR3 is TGTGCCAGCAGTTGGGAGGTTAGCACAGATACGCAGTATTTT.

V usage is TRBV18 and J usage is TRBJ1-2, with D hard to call. The V gene lost 5 bases and the J gene lost 1 base, with 2 bases spanning the gap. Germline V gene lookup returns CDR1 KGHSH and CDR2 LQKENI. The CDR3 covers 11 residues. CDR3 region: CASSFNYGYTF. CDR3 DNA: TGTGCCAGCTCATTTAACTATGGCTACACCTTC.

This clone was observed once. V gene TRBV6-1 combines with J gene TRBJ2-1; TRBD2 matches at 11 bases. The CDR3 is made up of 15 amino acids. CDR1 is MNHNS, CDR2 SASEGT, per germline. The junction had 7 bases not matched to a gene; V was cut back by 8 bases and J by 4 bases. The CDR3 DNA sequence: TGTGCCAGCGTCTTAGCGGGAGGGGCTTACAATGAGCAGTTCTTC. As protein: CASVLAGGAYNEQFF.

The chain carries TRBV6-4 and TRBJ1-1; the match to TRBD1 covers 7 bases. The junction had 3 bases not matched to a gene; V was cut back by 3 bases and J by 2 bases. CDR1 and CDR2 from the germline V gene are MRHNA and SNTAGT. The length of the CDR3 is 14 residues. The CDR3 reads CASSEGGLNTEAFF. CDR3 nucleotide sequence: TGTGCCAGCAGTGAAGGGGGCCTTAACACTGAAGCTTTCTTT.

V and J are TRBV5-6 and TRBJ2-7; possibly TRBD2 for D (5 bases). Germline V CDR1 and CDR2: SGHDT, YYEEEE. Trimming pared 4 bases from V and 4 bases from J, leaving 6 bases between. The CDR3 covers 11 residues. The CDR3 region is CASSGGYEQYF. The CDR3, as DNA: TGTGCCAGCAGCGGAGGTTACGAGCAGTACTTC.

The chain links TRBV2 to TRBJ2-1; D remains unclear. This CDR3 region has 14 residues. Between the trimmed V and J ends, which lost 4 bases and 7 bases, there was a span of 14 bases. Germline CDR1 reads SNHLY; CDR2 reads FYNNEI. CDR3 in amino acids: CASSVIRDMNEQFF. The CDR3 DNA is TGTGCCAGCAGTGTCATTCGAGACATGAATGAGCAGTTCTTC.

The rearrangement links TRBV19 to TRBJ1-3, with D tentatively TRBD1 (5 bases). From germline, CDR1 is LNHDA and CDR2 SQIVND (reference sequence). V was clipped by 3 bases and J by 0 bases, with 12 bases between them. The CDR3 runs to 16 residues. The CDR3 DNA reads as TGTGCCAGTAGTATGGGGCGCTGGATCTCTGGAAACACCATATATTTT. Protein: CASSMGRWISGNTIYF.

CDR3 in DNA: TGCAGTGCAGCTGGGGTCGGGGAGCTGTTTTTT. It codes for CSAAGVGELFF. The chain has TRBV20-1 and TRBJ2-2; D is unresolved. The CDR3 is made up of 11 amino acids. Germline V gene sequence: CDR1 DFQATT, CDR2 SNEGSKA (reference sequence). Trimming stripped 6 bases from V and 7 bases from J, with 9 bases between.

This clone has only one observation. The chain employs TRBV5-6 and TRBJ1-1, with no clear D. Trimming stripped 0 bases from V and 0 bases from J, with 9 bases between. The length of the CDR3 is 15 residues. Germline CDR1 SGHDT, CDR2 YYEEEE. CDR3 amino acids: CASSLVGVMNTEAFF. DNA for the CDR3: TGTGCCAGCAGCTTGGTTGGGGTCATGAACACTGAAGCTTTCTTT.